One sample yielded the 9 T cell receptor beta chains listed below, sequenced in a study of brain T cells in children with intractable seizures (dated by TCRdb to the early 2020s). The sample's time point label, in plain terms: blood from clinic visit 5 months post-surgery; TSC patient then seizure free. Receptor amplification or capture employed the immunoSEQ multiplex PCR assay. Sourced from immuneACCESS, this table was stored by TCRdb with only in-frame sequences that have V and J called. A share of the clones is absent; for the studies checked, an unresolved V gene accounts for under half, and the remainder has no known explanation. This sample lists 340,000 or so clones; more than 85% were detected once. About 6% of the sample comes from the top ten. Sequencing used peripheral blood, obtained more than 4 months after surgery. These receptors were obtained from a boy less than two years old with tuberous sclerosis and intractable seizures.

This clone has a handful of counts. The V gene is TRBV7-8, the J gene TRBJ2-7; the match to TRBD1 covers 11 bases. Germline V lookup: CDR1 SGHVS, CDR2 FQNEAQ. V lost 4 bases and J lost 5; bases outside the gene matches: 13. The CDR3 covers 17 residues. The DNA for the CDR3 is TGTGCCAGCAGCTCCCCCTTCGGGGGGACAGGGGGTAACGAGCAGTACTTC. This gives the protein CASSSPFGGTGGNEQYF.

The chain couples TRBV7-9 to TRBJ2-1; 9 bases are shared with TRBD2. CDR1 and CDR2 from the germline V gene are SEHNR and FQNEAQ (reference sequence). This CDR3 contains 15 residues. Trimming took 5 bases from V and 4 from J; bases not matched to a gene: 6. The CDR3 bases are TGTGCCAGCAGCGGGGGCGGGGGGGCATACAATGAGCAGTTCTTC. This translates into CASSGGGGAYNEQFF.

The CDR3: CASRLTGIRAQHF. The CDR3 DNA sequence: TGCGCCAGCCGTCTCACGGGGATTAGGGCCCAGCATTTT. V gene TRBV5-1 combines with J gene TRBJ1-5; no clear D gene. V was clipped by 7 bases and J by 11 bases, with 19 bases between them. The CDR3 runs 13 residues. Germline assignment: CDR1 SGHRS and CDR2 YFSETQ. Full variable domain (missing parts from reference TRBV5-1 and TRBJ1-5): KAGVTQTPRYLIKTRGQQVTLSCSPISGHRSVSWYQQTPGQGLQFLFEYFSETQRNKGNFPGRFSGRQFSNSRSEMNVSTLELGDSALYLCASRLTGIRAQHFGDGTRLSIL.

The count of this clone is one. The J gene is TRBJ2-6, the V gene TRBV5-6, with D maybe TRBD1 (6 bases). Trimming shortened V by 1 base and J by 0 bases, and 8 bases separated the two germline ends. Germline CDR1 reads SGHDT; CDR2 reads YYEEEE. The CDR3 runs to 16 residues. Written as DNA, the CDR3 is TGTGCCAGCAGCTTGTCAGGGGACTCTGGGGCCAACGTCCTGACTTTC. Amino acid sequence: CASSLSGDSGANVLTF.

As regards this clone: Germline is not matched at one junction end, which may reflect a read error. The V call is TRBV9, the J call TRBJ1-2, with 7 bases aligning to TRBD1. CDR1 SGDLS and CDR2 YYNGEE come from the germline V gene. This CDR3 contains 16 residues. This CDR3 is CASSHLPGQGDPRVFF. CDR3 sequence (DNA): TGTGCCAGCAGCCACCTTCCGGGGCAGGGGGATCCCAGAGTCTTCTTC.

CDR3 amino acids: CASSLYRTGSPLHF. The CDR3 DNA reads TGTGCCAGCAGCTTATACAGGACGGGTTCACCCCTCCACTTT. The chain links TRBV7-2 to TRBJ1-6; D might be TRBD1 (5 bases). Germline CDR1 SGHTA, CDR2 FQGNSA. V was cut by 2 bases and J by 9 bases, with 11 bases left in between. The CDR3 is 14 amino acids. The variable domain in full, completed from reference TRBV7-2 and TRBJ1-6, reads GAGVSQSPSNKVTEKGKDVELRCDPISGHTALYWYRQSLGQGLEFLIYFQGNSAPDKSGLPSDRFSAERTGGSVSTLTIQRTQQEDSAVYLCASSLYRTGSPLHFGNGTRLTVT.

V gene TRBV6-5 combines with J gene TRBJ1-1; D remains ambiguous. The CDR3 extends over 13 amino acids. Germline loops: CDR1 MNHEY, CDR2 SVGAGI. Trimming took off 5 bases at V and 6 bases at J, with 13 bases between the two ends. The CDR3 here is CASSRMPTAEAFF. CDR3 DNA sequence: TGTGCCAGCAGTCGGATGCCGACGGCTGAAGCTTTCTTT.

CDR3 protein: CASSISTLGQDTQYF. The CDR3 DNA sequence: TGTGCCAGTAGTATCTCGACATTGGGTCAAGATACGCAGTATTTT. This chain links TRBV19 with TRBJ2-3; D is unresolved. CDR3 length: 15 residues. Germline-derived CDR1 and CDR2 are LNHDA and SQIVND (reference sequence). V shed 3 bases and J shed 5 bases, with 15 bases lying between them.

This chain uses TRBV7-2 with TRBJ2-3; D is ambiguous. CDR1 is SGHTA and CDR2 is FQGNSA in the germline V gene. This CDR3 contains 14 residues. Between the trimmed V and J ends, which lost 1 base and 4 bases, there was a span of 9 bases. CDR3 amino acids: CASSLGGIPDTQYF. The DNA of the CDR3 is TGTGCCAGCAGCTTAGGAGGCATCCCAGATACGCAGTATTTT.